This entry is about one T cell receptor beta chain. Its target is unknown. Germline CDR1 SGHVS, CDR2 FNYEAQ. The V and J ends lost 5 bases and 4 bases respectively, with 14 bases between them. The CDR3 loop spans 14 amino acids. The sample's time point: sample taken at primary tumor resection. The data originate from a study of spatial heterogeneity in lung cancer. The study, taken as a whole, reports: Higher tumor mutation counts went along with higher counts of expanded intratumoral alpha and beta TCRs.

Using its own MiXCR run on the 5' RACE reads, TCRdb lists one record per CDR3 protein. The data contain about 2,900 distinct CDR3 sequences, 6.5% to 8% of them singletons. The receptor's source is a female donor with early-stage non-small cell lung cancer. The chain uses TRBV7-6 and TRBJ1-1; no clear D. The source was lung tumor tissue, collected at surgery. The CDR3 is CASSRTGAGTEAFF. The CDR3 nucleotides read TGTGCCAGCAGCCGGACGGGAGCGGGCACTGAAGCTTTCTTT.